This T cell receptor (beta chain) was sequenced in a study of cytomegalovirus exposure and HLA in healthy donors (TCRdb year 2017). Regarding the complete study: According to a later analysis, the 120 or so validation repertoires were produced on the same platform as the approximately 600 repertoires of the first cohort. The aim of the study was to test whether cataloging public T cell receptors could identify signatures of past pathogen exposure. Along with the approximately 670-subject first cohort, a separate validation cohort of 120 different subjects was used. To predict cytomegalovirus infection status, the study combined high-throughput TCR immunosequencing, statistical association of individual TCRs with disease status, and machine learning.

The donors were included in the validation cohort of some 110 subjects, a group kept apart from the 666-subject first cohort. Per the germline V gene, MGHRA is the CDR1 and YSYEKL is the CDR2. Trimming at the junction amounts to 1 base on V and 2 bases on J, and the germline ends lie 11 bases apart. Its CDR3 holds 16 amino acids, cysteine through phenylalanine. The retained sequence is limited to the CDR3, 48 bases, with the frame set at the first base. The paper's findings and limits, for the study overall: The classifier was reported to diagnose cytomegalovirus status with high specificity and sensitivity in both the original cohort and the validation cohort. According to the authors, the approach could potentially be generalized to other disease states and immunological phenotypes. Subsequent analysis determined that TCRs grouped into clusters in the first cohort also showed a tendency toward co-occurrence across the 90 to 150 validation repertoires, and 94% of cluster scores exceeded 0. A total of 150 to 200 TCR beta chains were listed by the study as associated with cytomegalovirus. In vitro tests confirmed that a few of the cytomegalovirus-associated TCR beta chains recognize cytomegalovirus antigens. While some public TCRs were present in many individuals, most TCR sequences turned up only very rarely across donors. All 120 or so repertoires were used to score co-occurrence in the validation cohort in a later analysis, because that analysis had no HLA typing for the cohort.

Libraries were made using the immunoSEQ multiplex PCR assay. In the authors' own workflow: A statistical classification framework was built to diagnose cytomegalovirus status from the catalog of TCR beta chain sequences. TCRdb carries this immuneACCESS record with in-frame sequences only. Its versions omit some clonotypes, under half of them owing to an unresolved V gene in the studies checked, with the rest unexplained. V, J and clone size reflect that table, while D and trimming were determined from the DNA. Within this sample are 250,000 to 400,000 clones, with roughly 90% of them counted one time only. The ten largest clones capture about 0.96% of the sample. With regard to this clone: Its binding antigen is unknown. Nothing much larger sits one base from this clone, and base qualities are not available.

The sequence joins TRBV4-1 to TRBJ1-4; TRBD1 is a weak D gene call, 6 bases matching. This clonotype was obtained from a young man in good health and CMV-seronegative. Sequenced sample: PBMCs. The DNA sequence follows: TGCGCCAGCAGCCAAGTCACTCAGGGGACTAATGAAAAACTGTTTTTT. Its coded protein is CASSQVTQGTNEKLFF.